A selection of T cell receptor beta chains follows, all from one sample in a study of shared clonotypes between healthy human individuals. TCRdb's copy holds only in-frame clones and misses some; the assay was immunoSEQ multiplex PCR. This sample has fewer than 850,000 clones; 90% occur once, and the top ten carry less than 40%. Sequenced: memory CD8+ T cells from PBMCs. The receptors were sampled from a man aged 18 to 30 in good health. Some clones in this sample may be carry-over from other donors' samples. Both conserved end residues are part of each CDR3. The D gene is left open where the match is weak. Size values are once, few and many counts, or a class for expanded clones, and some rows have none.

cdr3_aa: CASSPTRLAITGNEQFF; cdr3_nt: TGTGCCAGCAGCCCCACTCGACTAGCGATAACCGGGAATGAGCAGTTCTTC; j_call: TRBJ2-1; v_call: TRBV28; d_call: TRBD2; clone_size: -
cdr3_aa: CASSRLGGTGDTQYF; cdr3_nt: TGTGCCAGCAGCCGCCTCGGGGGTACGGGAGATACGCAGTATTTT; j_call: TRBJ2-3; v_call: TRBV14; d_call: -; clone_size: -
cdr3_aa: CAISEAGGARFDEQFF; cdr3_nt: TGTGCCATCAGTGAGGCAGGGGGCGCCAGGTTCGATGAGCAGTTCTTC; j_call: TRBJ2-1; v_call: TRBV10-3; d_call: TRBD1; clone_size: -
cdr3_aa: CSGETGGRSDTQYF; cdr3_nt: TGCAGCGGGGAGACAGGGGGTAGGTCAGATACGCAGTATTTT; j_call: TRBJ2-3; v_call: TRBV29-1; d_call: TRBD1; clone_size: -
cdr3_aa: CASSLARTVSYEQYF; cdr3_nt: TGTGCCAGCAGCTTAGCGAGGACGGTCTCCTACGAGCAGTACTTC; j_call: TRBJ2-7; v_call: TRBV7-9; d_call: -; clone_size: -
cdr3_aa: CASSLVGRGDYGYTF; cdr3_nt: TGTGCCAGCAGCTTGGTGGGCAGGGGAGACTATGGCTACACCTTC; j_call: TRBJ1-2; v_call: TRBV11-2; d_call: -; clone_size: once
cdr3_aa: CASSLDRGGEKLFF; cdr3_nt: TGTGCCAGCAGCTTGGACAGGGGGGGTGAAAAACTGTTTTTT; j_call: TRBJ1-4; v_call: TRBV9; d_call: TRBD1; clone_size: -
cdr3_aa: CASSNRQGAIGELFF; cdr3_nt: TGTGCCAGCAGTAACCGACAGGGGGCTATCGGGGAGCTGTTTTTT; j_call: TRBJ2-2; v_call: TRBV25-1; d_call: TRBD1; clone_size: -
cdr3_aa: CASSYSTDYEQYF; cdr3_nt: TGTGCCAGCAGTTACTCGACTGATTACGAGCAGTACTTC; j_call: TRBJ2-7; v_call: TRBV6-5; d_call: -; clone_size: -
cdr3_aa: CASSSGANVLTF; cdr3_nt: TGTGCCAGCAGCTCTGGGGCCAACGTCCTGACTTTC; j_call: TRBJ2-6; v_call: TRBV27; d_call: -; clone_size: -
cdr3_aa: CASSISPTSGRYEQYF; cdr3_nt: TGTGCCAGCAGCATCTCCCCGACTAGCGGTCGCTACGAGCAGTACTTC; j_call: TRBJ2-7; v_call: TRBV27; d_call: TRBD2; clone_size: -
cdr3_aa: CASSLAYLGTLPYEQYF; cdr3_nt: TGCGCCAGCAGCTTGGCCTATTTGGGGACCTTACCTTACGAGCAGTACTTC; j_call: TRBJ2-7; v_call: TRBV5-1; d_call: -; clone_size: -
cdr3_aa: CASSFLVNTNTEAFF; cdr3_nt: TGTGCCAGCAGCTTCCTAGTTAATACGAACACTGAAGCTTTCTTT; j_call: TRBJ1-1; v_call: TRBV7-9; d_call: -; clone_size: -